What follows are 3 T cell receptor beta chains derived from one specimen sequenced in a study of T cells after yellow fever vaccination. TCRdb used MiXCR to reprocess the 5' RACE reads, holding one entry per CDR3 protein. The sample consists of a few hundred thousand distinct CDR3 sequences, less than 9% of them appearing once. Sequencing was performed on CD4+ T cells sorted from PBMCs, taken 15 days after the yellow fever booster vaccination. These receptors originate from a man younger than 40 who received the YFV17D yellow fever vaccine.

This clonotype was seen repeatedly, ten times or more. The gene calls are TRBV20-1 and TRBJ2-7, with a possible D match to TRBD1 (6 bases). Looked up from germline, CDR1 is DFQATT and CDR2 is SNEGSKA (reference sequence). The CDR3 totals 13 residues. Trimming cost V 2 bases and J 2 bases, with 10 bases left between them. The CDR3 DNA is TGCAGTGCTAGAAGGGGGACCCCCTACGAGCAGTACTTC. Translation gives CSARRGTPYEQYF.

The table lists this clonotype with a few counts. As DNA, the CDR3 is TGCGCCAGCAGCGGGGCGACTAGCGGGAGTTGGTACGAGCAGTACTTC. Translation: CASSGATSGSWYEQYF. This chain links TRBV5-1 with TRBJ2-7, with TRBD2 identical over 12 bases. From germline, CDR1 is SGHRS and CDR2 YFSETQ. J lost 4 bases, V lost 4 bases, and 9 bases had no gene match. The CDR3 extends over 16 amino acids.

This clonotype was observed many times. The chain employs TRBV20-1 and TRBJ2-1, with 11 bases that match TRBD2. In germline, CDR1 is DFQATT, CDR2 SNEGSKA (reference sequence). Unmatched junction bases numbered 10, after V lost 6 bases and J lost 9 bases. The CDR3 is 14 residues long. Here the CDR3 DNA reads TGCAGTGCCTCCGGGACTAGCGGCATCGGTGAGCAGTTCTTC. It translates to CSASGTSGIGEQFF.